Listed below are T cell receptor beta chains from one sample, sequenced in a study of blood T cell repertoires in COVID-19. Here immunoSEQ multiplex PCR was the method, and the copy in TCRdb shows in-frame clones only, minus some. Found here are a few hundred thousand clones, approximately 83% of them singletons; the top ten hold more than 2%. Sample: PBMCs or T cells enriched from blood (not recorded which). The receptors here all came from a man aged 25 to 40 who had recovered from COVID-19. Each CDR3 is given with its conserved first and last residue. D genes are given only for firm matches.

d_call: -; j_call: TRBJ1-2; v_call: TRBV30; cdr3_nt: TGTGCCTGGAGTCTAGGATCGGTAACAGGCTTC; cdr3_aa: CAWSLGSVTGF
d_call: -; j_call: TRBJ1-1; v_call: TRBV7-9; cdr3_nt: TGTGCCAGCAGCTACAGCCAGGGGCGGACTGAAGCTTTCTTT; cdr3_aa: CASSYSQGRTEAFF
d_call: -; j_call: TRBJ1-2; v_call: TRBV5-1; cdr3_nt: TGCGCCAGCAGCTCACAGGGCGGTATCTATGGCTACACCTTC; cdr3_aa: CASSSQGGIYGYTF
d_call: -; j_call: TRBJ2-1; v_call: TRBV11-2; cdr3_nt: TGTGCCAGCAGCTTATTTGGAGATAATGAGCAGTTCTTC; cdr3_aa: CASSLFGDNEQFF
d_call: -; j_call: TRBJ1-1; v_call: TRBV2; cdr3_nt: TGTGCCAGCGGTCAGTTCCTCTTAAACATGAACACTGAAGCTTTCTTT; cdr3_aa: CASGQFLLNMNTEAFF
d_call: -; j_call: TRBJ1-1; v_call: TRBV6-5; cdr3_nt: TGTGCCAGCAGTTACGCCGCCACAGTGAACACTGAAGCTTTCTTT; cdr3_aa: CASSYAATVNTEAFF
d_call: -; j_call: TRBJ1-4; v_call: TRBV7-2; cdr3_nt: TGTGCCAGCAGCTTAGCGCCCGGGAGTGGAAGGACGAATGAAAAACTGTTTTTT; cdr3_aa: CASSLAPGSGRTNEKLFF
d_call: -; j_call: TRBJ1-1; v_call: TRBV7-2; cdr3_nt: TGTGCCAACAGCTTCGGCAGGGCCGAAGCTTTCTTT; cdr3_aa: CANSFGRAEAFF
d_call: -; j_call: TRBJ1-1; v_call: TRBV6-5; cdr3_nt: TGTGCCAGCAGTTACTCCTGGGGGGGGAGCAGCACTGAAGCTTTCTTT; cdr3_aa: CASSYSWGGSSTEAFF
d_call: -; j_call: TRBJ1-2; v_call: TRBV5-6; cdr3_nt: TGTGCCAGCAGCTTACAGGGCCCCTATGGCTACACCTTC; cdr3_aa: CASSLQGPYGYTF
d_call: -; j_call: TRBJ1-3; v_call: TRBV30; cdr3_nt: TGTGCCTGGACGCGGACTGGAAACACCATATATTTT; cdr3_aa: CAWTRTGNTIYF
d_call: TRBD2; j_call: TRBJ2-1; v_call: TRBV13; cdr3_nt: TGTGCCAGCAGCCCAGGGACTAGCCCCCACAATGAGCAGTTCTTC; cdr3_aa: CASSPGTSPHNEQFF